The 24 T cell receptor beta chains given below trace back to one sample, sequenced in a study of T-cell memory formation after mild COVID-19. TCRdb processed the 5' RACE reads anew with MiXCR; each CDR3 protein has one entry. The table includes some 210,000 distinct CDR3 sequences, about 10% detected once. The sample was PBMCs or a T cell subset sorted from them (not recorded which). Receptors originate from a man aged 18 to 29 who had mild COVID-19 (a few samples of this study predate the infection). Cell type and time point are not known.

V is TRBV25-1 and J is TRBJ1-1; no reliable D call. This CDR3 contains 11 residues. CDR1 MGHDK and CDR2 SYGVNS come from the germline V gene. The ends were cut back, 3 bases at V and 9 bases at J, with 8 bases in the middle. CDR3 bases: TGTGCCAGCAGTGAGGGCGGAAAAGCTTTCTTT. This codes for CASSEGGKAFF.

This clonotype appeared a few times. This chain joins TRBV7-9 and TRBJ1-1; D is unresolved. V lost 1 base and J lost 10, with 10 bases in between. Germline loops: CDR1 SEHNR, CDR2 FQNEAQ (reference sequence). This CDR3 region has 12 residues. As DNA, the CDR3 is TGTGCCAGCAGCTTAGAAAAGTCGGGAGCTTTCTTT. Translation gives CASSLEKSGAFF.

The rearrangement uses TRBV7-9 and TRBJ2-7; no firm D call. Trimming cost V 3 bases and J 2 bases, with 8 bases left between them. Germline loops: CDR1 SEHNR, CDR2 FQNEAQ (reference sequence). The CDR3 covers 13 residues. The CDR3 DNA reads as TGTGCCAGCAGCTTCGGGCAAACCTACGAGCAGTACGTC. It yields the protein CASSFGQTYEQYV.

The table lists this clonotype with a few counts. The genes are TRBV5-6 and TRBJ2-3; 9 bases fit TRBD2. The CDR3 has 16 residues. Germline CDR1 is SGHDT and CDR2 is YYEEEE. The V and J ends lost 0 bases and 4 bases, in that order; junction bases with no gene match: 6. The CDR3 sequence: CASSLVAGGPPDTQYF. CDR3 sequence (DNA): TGTGCCAGCAGCTTGGTGGCGGGGGGGCCCCCAGATACGCAGTATTTT.

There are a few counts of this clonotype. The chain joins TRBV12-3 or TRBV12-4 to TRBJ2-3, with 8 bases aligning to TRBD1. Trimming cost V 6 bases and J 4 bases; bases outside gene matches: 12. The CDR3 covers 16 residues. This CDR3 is CASSLRTGNRADTQYF. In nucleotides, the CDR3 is TGTGCCAGCAGCCTTAGGACAGGGAATCGCGCAGATACGCAGTATTTT.

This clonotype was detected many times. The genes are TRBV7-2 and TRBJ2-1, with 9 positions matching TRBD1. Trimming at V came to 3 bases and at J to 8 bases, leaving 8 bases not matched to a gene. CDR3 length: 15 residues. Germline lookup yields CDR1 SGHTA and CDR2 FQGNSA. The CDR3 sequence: CASSLGDRDFDEQFF. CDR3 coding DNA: TGTGCCAGCAGCTTGGGGGACAGGGATTTCGATGAGCAGTTCTTC.

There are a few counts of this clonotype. The CDR3, as DNA: TGTGCCAGCAGTTTCGGGCAGGGTACCAAAAACATTCAGTACTTC. Protein: CASSFGQGTKNIQYF. The rearrangement joins TRBV6-2 or TRBV6-3 to TRBJ2-4; tentative D call: TRBD1 (5 bases). The V end was cut by 4 bases, the J end by 2 bases, with 12 bases between. Germline V gives CDR1 MNHEY, CDR2 SVGEGT. CDR3 length equals 15 residues.

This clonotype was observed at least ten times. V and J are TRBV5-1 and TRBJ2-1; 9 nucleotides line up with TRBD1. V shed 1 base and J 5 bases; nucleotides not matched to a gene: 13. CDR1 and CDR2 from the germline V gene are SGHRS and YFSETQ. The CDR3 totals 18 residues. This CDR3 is CASSLWLVGTGNDNEQFF. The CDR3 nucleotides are TGCGCCAGCAGCTTGTGGCTGGTAGGGACAGGGAACGACAATGAGCAGTTCTTC.

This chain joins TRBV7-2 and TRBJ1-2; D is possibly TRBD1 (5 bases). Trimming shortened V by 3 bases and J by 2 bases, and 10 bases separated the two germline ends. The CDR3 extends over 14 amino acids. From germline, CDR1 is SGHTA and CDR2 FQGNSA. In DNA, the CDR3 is TGTGCCAGCAGCTTCTTTGGGGGAAACTATGGCTACACCTTC. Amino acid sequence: CASSFFGGNYGYTF.

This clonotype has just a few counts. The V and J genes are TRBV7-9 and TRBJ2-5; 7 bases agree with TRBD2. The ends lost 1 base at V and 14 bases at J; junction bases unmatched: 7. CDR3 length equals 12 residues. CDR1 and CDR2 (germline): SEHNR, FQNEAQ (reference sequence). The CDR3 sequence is CASSLGPGLPYF. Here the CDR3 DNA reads TGTGCCAGCAGCTTAGGACCGGGACTACCCTACTTC.

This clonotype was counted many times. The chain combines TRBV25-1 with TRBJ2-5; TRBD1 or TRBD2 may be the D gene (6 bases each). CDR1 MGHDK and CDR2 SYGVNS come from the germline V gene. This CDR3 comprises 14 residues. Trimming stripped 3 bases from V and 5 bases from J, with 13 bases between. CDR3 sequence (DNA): TGTGCCAGCAGTGATTCGAGGGGGAGGGAGACCCAGTACTTC. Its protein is CASSDSRGRETQYF.

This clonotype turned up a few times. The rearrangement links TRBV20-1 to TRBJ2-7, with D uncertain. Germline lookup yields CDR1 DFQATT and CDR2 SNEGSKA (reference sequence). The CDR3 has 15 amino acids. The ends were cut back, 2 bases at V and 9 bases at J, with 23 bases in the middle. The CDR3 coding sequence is TGCAGTGCTAGAAGTCCCCTCGAAGTCGCCACCGCGCAGTACGTC. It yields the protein CSARSPLEVATAQYV.

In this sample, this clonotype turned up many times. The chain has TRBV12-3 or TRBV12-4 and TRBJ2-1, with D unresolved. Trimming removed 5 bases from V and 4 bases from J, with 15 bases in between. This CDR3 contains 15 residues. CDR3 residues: CASSAPGPFYNEQFF. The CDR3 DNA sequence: TGTGCCAGCAGTGCTCCGGGCCCCTTTTACAATGAGCAGTTCTTC.

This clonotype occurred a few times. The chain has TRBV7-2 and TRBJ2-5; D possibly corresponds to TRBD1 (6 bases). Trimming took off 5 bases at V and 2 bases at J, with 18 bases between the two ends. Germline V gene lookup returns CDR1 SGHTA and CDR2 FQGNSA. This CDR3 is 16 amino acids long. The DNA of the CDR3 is TGTGCCAGCAGCCTGCATCTAATGACAGGACAAGAGACCCAGTACTTC. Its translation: CASSLHLMTGQETQYF.

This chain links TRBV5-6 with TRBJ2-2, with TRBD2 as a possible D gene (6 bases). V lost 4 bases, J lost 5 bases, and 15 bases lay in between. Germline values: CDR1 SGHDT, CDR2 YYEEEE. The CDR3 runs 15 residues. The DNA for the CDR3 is TGTGCCAGCAGCCCCCCAGCCCGGGGGACCGGGGAGCTGTTTTTT. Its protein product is CASSPPARGTGELFF.

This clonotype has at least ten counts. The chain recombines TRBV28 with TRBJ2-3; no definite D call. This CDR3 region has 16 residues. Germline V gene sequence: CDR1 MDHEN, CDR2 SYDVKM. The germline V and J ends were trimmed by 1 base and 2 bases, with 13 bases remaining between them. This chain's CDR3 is CASSLFVVSDTDTQYF. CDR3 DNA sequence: TGTGCCAGCAGTTTATTTGTCGTTTCTGACACAGATACGCAGTATTTT. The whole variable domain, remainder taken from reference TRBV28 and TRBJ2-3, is DVKVTQSSRYLVKRTGEKVFLECVQDMDHENMFWYRQDPGLGLRLIYFSYDVKMKEKGDIPEGYSVSREKKERFSLILESASTNQTSMYLCASSLFVVSDTDTQYFGPGTRLTVL.

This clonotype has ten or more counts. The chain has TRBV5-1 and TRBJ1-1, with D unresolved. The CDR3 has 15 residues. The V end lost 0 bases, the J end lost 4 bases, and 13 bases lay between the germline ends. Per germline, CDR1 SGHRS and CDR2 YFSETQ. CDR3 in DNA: TGCGCCAGCAGCTTGGGGGCTCTCTACCCCACTGAAGCTTTCTTT. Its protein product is CASSLGALYPTEAFF.

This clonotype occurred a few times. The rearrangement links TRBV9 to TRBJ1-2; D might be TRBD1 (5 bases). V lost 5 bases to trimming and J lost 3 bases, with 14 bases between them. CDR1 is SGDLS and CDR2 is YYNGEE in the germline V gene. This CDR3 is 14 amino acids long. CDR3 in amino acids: CASSAQVMDYGYTF. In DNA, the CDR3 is TGTGCCAGCAGTGCACAGGTTATGGACTATGGCTACACCTTC.

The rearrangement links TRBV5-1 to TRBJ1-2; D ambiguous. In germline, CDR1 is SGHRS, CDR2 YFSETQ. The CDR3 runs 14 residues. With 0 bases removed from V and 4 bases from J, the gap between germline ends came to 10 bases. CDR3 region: CASSLDGALYGYTF. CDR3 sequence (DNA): TGCGCCAGCAGCTTGGACGGAGCCCTCTATGGCTACACCTTC.

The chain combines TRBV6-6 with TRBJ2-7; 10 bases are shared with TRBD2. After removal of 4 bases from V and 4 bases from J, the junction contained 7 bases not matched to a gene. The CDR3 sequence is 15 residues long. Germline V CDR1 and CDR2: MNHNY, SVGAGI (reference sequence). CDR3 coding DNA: TGTGCCAGCAGTTCCCGACTAGCGGGCGGGTACGAGCAGTACGTC. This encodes CASSSRLAGGYEQYV.

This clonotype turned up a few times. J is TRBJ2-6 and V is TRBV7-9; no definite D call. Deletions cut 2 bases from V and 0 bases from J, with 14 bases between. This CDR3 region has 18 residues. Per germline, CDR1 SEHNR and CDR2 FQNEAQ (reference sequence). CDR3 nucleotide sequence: TGTGCCAGCAGCTTATCCTGGTCGCTGAGCTCTGGGGCCAACGTCCTGACTTTC. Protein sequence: CASSLSWSLSSGANVLTF.

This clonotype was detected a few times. The CDR3 nucleotides read TGCAGTGCTAGCCGGGGGACAGGGGGGGCTGGCTACACCTTC. As protein: CSASRGTGGAGYTF. The V call is TRBV20-1, the J call TRBJ1-2; 11 nucleotides line up with TRBD1. V gave up 3 bases and J gave up 7 bases; unmatched junction bases: 7. CDR3 length equals 14 residues. The germline V gene has CDR1 DFQATT and CDR2 SNEGSKA (reference sequence).

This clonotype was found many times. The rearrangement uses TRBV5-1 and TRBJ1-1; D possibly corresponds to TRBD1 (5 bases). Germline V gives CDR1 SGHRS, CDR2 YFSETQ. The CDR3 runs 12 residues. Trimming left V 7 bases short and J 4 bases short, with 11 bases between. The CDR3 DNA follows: TGCGCCAGCTCCACGGGGGGCACTGAAGCTTTCTTT. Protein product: CASSTGGTEAFF. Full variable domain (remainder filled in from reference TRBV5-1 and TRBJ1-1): KAGVTQTPRYLIKTRGQQVTLSCSPISGHRSVSWYQQTPGQGLQFLFEYFSETQRNKGNFPGRFSGRQFSNSRSEMNVSTLELGDSALYLCASSTGGTEAFFGQGTRLTVV.

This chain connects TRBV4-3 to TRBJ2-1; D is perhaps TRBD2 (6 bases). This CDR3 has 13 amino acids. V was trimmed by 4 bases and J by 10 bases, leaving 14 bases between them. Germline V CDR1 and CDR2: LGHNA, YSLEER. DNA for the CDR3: TGCGCCAGCAGCCGCTCAGTGGCGGGGGAGCAGTTCTTC. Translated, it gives CASSRSVAGEQFF.